Sequencing of this T cell receptor beta chain was carried out in a study of Graves' ophthalmopathy and Graves' hyperthyroidism. Trimming took 5 bases from V and 2 from J, leaving 13 bases between them. This CDR3 has 14 amino acids. Germline-derived CDR1 and CDR2 are MDHEN and SYDVKM. The study amplified TCR beta CDR3 regions using RNA transcripts. The first-round RT-PCR employed HTBI primers together with the Qiagen OneStep RT-PCR kit. A multiplex PCR was then performed as the second round. MiXCR, applied by TCRdb to the multiplex PCR reads, yields one record per CDR3 protein. The sample holds 210,000 or so distinct CDR3 sequences, 25% to 30% seen once. This clonotype occurred many times. Its antigen is not identified. This may be a read error, as it is one base from a much larger clone. Ophthalmopathy donors' eye disease showed moderate-to-severe activity, CAS of at least 3, NOSPECS of at least 4 and duration under 3 months. The authors used Ficoll-Paque density gradient centrifugation to separate PBMCs. The input was about 10 ml of fresh peripheral blood.

Findings and limits, study-wide: A majority of expanded thyroid clonotypes exceeding 0.001 frequency were likewise present in blood.

V gene TRBV28 combines with J gene TRBJ2-7, with D possibly TRBD2 on 5 matching bases. This TCR derives from a man aged 50-60 years with Graves' ophthalmopathy. The sequencing input was peripheral blood. The CDR3 bases are TGTGCCAGCAGTCCCCCACTAGAAACCTACGAGCAGTACTTC. Translation gives CASSPPLETYEQYF.